This T cell receptor beta chain derives from a study of T cells in Graves' hyperthyroidism and ophthalmopathy. The wider study: Peripheral blood draws took place at initial diagnosis, ahead of any treatment.

Study-wide findings and caveats: Blood samples included most of the expanded thyroid clonotypes exceeding 0.001.

PBMCs came from 7.5 to 10 ml fresh peripheral blood. There are a few counts of this clonotype. The antigen is undetermined. This CDR3 contains 15 residues. Trimming shortened V by 3 bases and J by 5 bases, and 13 bases separated the two germline ends. The germline CDR1 and CDR2 sequences are LNHDA and SQIVND (reference sequence). Using RNA transcripts as the source, TCR beta CDR3 regions were amplified. Primed by the HTBI set, a first-round RT-PCR was run on the TCR CDR3. TCRdb reprocessed the multiplex PCR reads with MiXCR, giving one entry per CDR3 protein. The sample yields fewer than 450,000 distinct CDR3 sequences, around an eighth seen once.

The sample consisted of blood. The source of this sequence is a middle-aged man with Graves' ophthalmopathy. The chain joins TRBV19 to TRBJ2-2; D is perhaps TRBD1 (5 bases). The CDR3 DNA sequence: TGTGCCAGTAGTATGTTGGGGCGAGAAACCGGGGAGCTGTTTTTT. Translation gives CASSMLGRETGELFF.